The source of this TCR beta chain is a study of response to subunit inactivated influenza vaccine. Whole-study findings and limits: The authors suggested that every seasonal influenza vaccination recruits few new T cells.

The table lists this clonotype with many counts. Antigen unknown. Each CDR3 protein is one row after TCRdb ran MiXCR on the RT-PCR reads. In the table there are more than 150,000 distinct CDR3 sequences, around 9% of which are singletons. The germline V and J ends were trimmed by 4 bases and 9 bases, with 7 bases remaining between them. The CDR3 covers 11 residues. This clonotype was obtained from a man aged 45-60 years who received an inactivated influenza vaccine. V and J are TRBV12-3 or TRBV12-4 and TRBJ2-1; D call uncertain. The specimen comprised non-naive T cells sorted from PBMCs, sampled on the day of vaccination. The CDR3 here is CASSSSFEQFF. DNA of the CDR3: TGTGCCAGCAGTTCCAGCTTTGAGCAGTTCTTC.